One T cell receptor beta chain is described in this entry. The data originate from a study of OX40 agonist ivuxolimab in advanced cancers. The V segment lost 2 bases and the J segment 4 bases; nucleotides outside the gene matches: 8. From germline, CDR1 is LGHNT and CDR2 FRNRAP. The CDR3 runs 17 residues. TCRdb's table, derived via immunoSEQ multiplex PCR, lists solely in-frame clones and lacks some. Of 80,000 or so clones listed, 85% to 95% were seen once; the top ten hold around 0.3%. This TCR was sampled from an adult with an advanced solid tumor such as melanoma, head and neck, liver or kidney cancer. The J gene is TRBJ2-1, the V gene TRBV12-5; 10 bases line up with TRBD2. The sample was CD4+ or CD8+ T cells sorted from blood, taken in a trial of the OX40 agonist ivuxolimab. The CDR3 DNA sequence: TGTGCTAGTGGTTTGCAGAAGAGCGGGGGGGCTTACAATGAGCAGTTCTTC. Translating gives CASGLQKSGGAYNEQFF. The full variable domain, its missing parts supplied by reference TRBV12-5 and TRBJ2-1, is DARVTQTPRHKVTEMGQEVTMRCQPILGHNTVFWYRQTMMQGLELLAYFRNRAPLDDSGMPKDRFSAEMPDATLATLKIQPSEPRDSAVYFCASGLQKSGGAYNEQFFGPGTRLTVL.